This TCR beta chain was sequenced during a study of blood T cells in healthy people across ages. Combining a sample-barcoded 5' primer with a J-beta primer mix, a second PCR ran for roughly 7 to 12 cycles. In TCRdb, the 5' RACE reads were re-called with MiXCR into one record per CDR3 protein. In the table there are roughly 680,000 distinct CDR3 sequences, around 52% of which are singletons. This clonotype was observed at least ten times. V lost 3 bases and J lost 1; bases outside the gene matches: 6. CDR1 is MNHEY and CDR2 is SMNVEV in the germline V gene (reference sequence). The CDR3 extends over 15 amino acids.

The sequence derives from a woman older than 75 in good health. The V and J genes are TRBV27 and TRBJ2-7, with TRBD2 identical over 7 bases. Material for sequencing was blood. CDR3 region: CASSFGGRRSYEQYF. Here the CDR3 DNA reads TGTGCCAGCAGTTTCGGGGGGAGAAGGTCCTACGAGCAGTACTTC.